Below, one T cell receptor beta chain is given with its context. The library tagged individual cDNA molecules with unique molecular identifiers. In TCRdb, the RACE reads were re-called with MiXCR into one record per CDR3 protein. The data show some 71,000 distinct CDR3 sequences, approximately 12% seen once. The sample is drawn from a study of human T cells and chemical hapten exposure. Looking at the study overall: Diphenylcyclopropenone was applied weekly to patients' scalps across the roughly 24-week study.

The time point here: patch test 3, about 24 weeks after DPC sensitization. Treatment noted: therapeutic diphenylcyclopropenone sensitization with weekly scalp DPC. The sample was whole blood, taken in connection with sensitization to the hapten diphenylcyclopropenone (DPC). This TCR derives from a woman between 50 and 59 years old with alopecia areata. Some clones in this sample may be carry-over from other donors' samples.

CDR3 residues: CASSRKTQQGIHEQYF. The CDR3 DNA reads TGCGCCAGCAGTCGGAAGACGCAACAGGGTATCCACGAGCAGTACTTC. The chain is built from TRBV10-1 and TRBJ2-7, with a weak D call TRBD1 (6 bases). The germline gives CDR1 WNHNN, CDR2 SYGVQD (reference sequence). There are 16 residues in the CDR3. The V end lost 5 bases, the J end lost 5 bases, and 22 bases lay between the germline ends.